Shown below are 26 T cell receptor beta chains from a single sample sequenced in a study of CD8+ T cells in alopecia areata. Specified treatment: oral pan-JAK inhibitor, 5-10 mg twice daily. cDNA serving as the sequencing template came from extracted, reverse transcribed RNA. Some clones are missing from TCRdb's copy, which holds only in-frame ones; the method was immunoSEQ multiplex PCR. The data show about 210,000 clones, over 40% seen once. Here the sequenced sample was CD4+ T cells sorted from blood, taken around week 36, from a patient treated with tofacitinib. Receptors were obtained from a human donor with alopecia areata.

There are a few counts of this clone. The V gene is TRBV2, the J gene TRBJ2-4; the D gene is possibly TRBD1 (5 bases). Trimming shortened V by 4 bases and J by 7 bases, and 23 bases separated the two germline ends. The CDR3 runs 17 residues. CDR1 and CDR2 (germline): SNHLY, FYNNEI. This chain's CDR3 is CASSVLGPASQANIQYF. The CDR3 region has the DNA TGTGCCAGCAGTGTTTTGGGGCCGGCCTCACAGGCGAACATTCAGTACTTC.

This clone was seen a handful of times. This chain joins TRBV30 and TRBJ2-7; the match to TRBD1 covers 8 bases. Germline loops: CDR1 GTSNPN, CDR2 SVGIG (reference sequence). The CDR3 extends over 13 amino acids. Trimming at V came to 5 bases and at J to 3 bases, leaving 6 bases not matched to a gene. CDR3 sequence reads: CAWSRTGSYEQYF. The CDR3 DNA is TGTGCCTGGTCAAGGACAGGGAGCTACGAGCAGTACTTC.

The J gene is TRBJ2-7, the V gene TRBV30; D call uncertain. Germline V gives CDR1 GTSNPN, CDR2 SVGIG (reference sequence). The CDR3 length is 12 residues. V gave up 3 bases and J gave up 12 bases, with 18 bases separating them. The CDR3 here is CAWRTSAPDPYF. The DNA of the CDR3 is TGTGCCTGGAGAACGTCGGCACCTGACCCGTACTTC.

The chain couples TRBV9 to TRBJ2-1; D gene ambiguous. With 3 bases removed from V and 0 bases from J, the gap between germline ends came to 10 bases. The V gene's germline CDR1 is SGDLS and CDR2 YYNGEE. The length of the CDR3 is 15 residues. CDR3 DNA sequence: TGTGCCAGCAGCGGGATCTCCAGCTCCTACAATGAGCAGTTCTTC. Amino acid sequence: CASSGISSSYNEQFF.

This rearrangement joins TRBV28 to TRBJ2-6, with 7 bases aligning to TRBD1. V was clipped by 4 bases and J by 0 bases; unmatched bases: 3. CDR3 length: 16 amino acids. Germline CDR1 reads MDHEN; CDR2 reads SYDVKM. The CDR3: CASSSPGGSGANVLTF. Here the CDR3 DNA reads TGTGCCAGCAGTTCGCCAGGGGGCTCTGGGGCCAACGTCCTGACTTTC.

The CDR3 is CAWSVSGFNQPQHF. In DNA, the CDR3 is TGTGCCTGGAGTGTCTCGGGGTTCAATCAGCCCCAGCATTTT. The J gene is TRBJ1-5, the V gene TRBV30; no firm D call. Trimming took off 0 bases at V and 3 bases at J, with 9 bases between the two ends. Germline V CDR1 and CDR2: GTSNPN, SVGIG (reference sequence). This CDR3 spans 14 amino acids.

The sample holds many counts of this clone. The CDR3: CASSLVAGTGDMNTEAFF. The CDR3 DNA reads TGCGCCAGCAGCTTGGTGGCCGGGACAGGTGATATGAACACTGAAGCTTTCTTT. The chain employs TRBV5-1 and TRBJ1-1; 8 bases line up with TRBD1. Germline CDR1 SGHRS, CDR2 YFSETQ. Trimming removed 0 bases from V and 0 bases from J; junction bases left unmatched: 10. This CDR3 region has 18 residues.

The chain carries TRBV6-5 and TRBJ1-1; D is unclear. CDR1 MNHEY and CDR2 SVGAGI come from the germline V gene. There are 15 residues in the CDR3. V lost 5 bases and J 1 base, leaving 14 bases between the germline ends. The chain's CDR3 is CASSPPWGANTEAFF. The CDR3 nucleotides are TGTGCCAGCAGTCCACCTTGGGGAGCGAACACTGAAGCTTTCTTT.

This chain joins TRBV7-2 and TRBJ2-3; no reliable D call. Deletions cut 5 bases from V and 2 bases from J, with 14 bases between. CDR1 is SGHTA, CDR2 FQGNSA, per germline. The CDR3 is 15 amino acids. This CDR3 reads CASSPPGGFTDTQYF. The DNA of the CDR3 is TGTGCCAGCAGCCCCCCGGGTGGCTTCACAGATACGCAGTATTTT.

The V gene is TRBV9, the J gene TRBJ2-5; TRBD1 or TRBD2 may be the D gene (5 bases each). Trimming stripped 3 bases from V and 4 bases from J, with 16 bases between. The CDR3 totals 15 residues. Germline V gives CDR1 SGDLS, CDR2 YYNGEE. The CDR3 coding sequence is TGTGCCAGCAGCGAGAGCGGAGACAGAATAGAGACCCAGTACTTC. It is translated as CASSESGDRIETQYF. The full variable domain, in which reference TRBV9 and TRBJ2-5 provide the parts outside the CDR3, is DSGVTQTPKHLITATGQRVTLRCSPRSGDLSVYWYQQSLDQGLQFLIQYYNGEERAKGNILERFSAQQFPDLHSELNLSSLELGDSALYFCASSESGDRIETQYFGPGTRLLVL.

This clone showed up just a few times. V and J are TRBV7-3 and TRBJ2-5; 12 bases map to TRBD2. This CDR3 has 16 amino acids. Losses at the gene ends were 11 bases for V and 5 bases for J; bases not matched to a gene: 15. Looked up from germline, CDR1 is SGHTA and CDR2 is FQGTGA. The DNA for the CDR3 is TGTGCCTCCACGACAGAGACTAGCGGGAGAGTCGAGACCCAGTACTTC. Amino acids: CASTTETSGRVETQYF.

DNA for the CDR3: TGTGCCAGCAGTGACGGCCGTCGCTCTGGGGCCAACGTCCTGACTTTC. This encodes CASSDGRRSGANVLTF. This chain links TRBV6-4 with TRBJ2-6; D uncertain. The germline V gene encodes CDR1 MRHNA and CDR2 SNTAGT. The CDR3 spans 16 residues. V was shortened by 2 bases and J by 0 bases, with 8 bases between the two germline ends.

This clone has more than one count but fewer than ten. V is TRBV9 and J is TRBJ2-1; D uncertain. Germline V CDR1 and CDR2: SGDLS, YYNGEE. This CDR3 is built from 14 residues. The V end was cut by 3 bases, the J end by 6 bases, with 13 bases between. As DNA, the CDR3 is TGTGCCAGCAGCGAAGGGCTCCTCTCCAATGAGCAGTTCTTC. The encoded protein is CASSEGLLSNEQFF.

The chain carries TRBV16 and TRBJ2-5; 7 bases are a match to TRBD1. The CDR3 spans 15 residues. V shed 1 base and J 1 base; nucleotides not matched to a gene: 3. CDR1 and CDR2 (germline): KGHSY, FQNENV. In DNA form, the CDR3 reads TGTGCCAGCAGCCAATGGGCAGGGGGCCAAGAGACCCAGTACTTC. Amino acids: CASSQWAGGQETQYF.

The chain has TRBV23-1 and TRBJ1-2; the D is unclear. TRBV23-1 is reported as an ORF; its role is uncertain. The V gene lost 1 base and the J gene lost 0 bases, with 24 bases spanning the gap. The CDR3 covers 20 residues. CDR3 protein: CASSQYISKDVRAANYGYTF. The CDR3 region has the DNA TGCGCCAGCAGTCAATACATTTCAAAGGACGTCCGGGCAGCTAACTATGGCTACACCTTC.

The chain is built from TRBV7-9 and TRBJ1-5, with D perhaps TRBD1 (6 bases). This CDR3 spans 13 amino acids. CDR1 and CDR2 from the germline V gene are SEHNR and FQNEAQ (reference sequence). The ends were cut back, 4 bases at V and 6 bases at J, with 10 bases in the middle. The CDR3 coding sequence is TGTGCCAGCAGCTCACAGGGAGGTCAGCCCCAGCATTTT. Its translation: CASSSQGGQPQHF.

The CDR3 sequence is CASAPGTNLNTEAFF. CDR3 in DNA: TGTGCCAGCGCCCCGGGGACAAATTTGAACACTGAAGCTTTCTTT. The chain carries TRBV19 and TRBJ1-1; D perhaps matches TRBD1 (6 bases). Deletions cut 9 bases from V and 0 bases from J, with 17 bases between. This CDR3 region has 15 residues. Germline V gives CDR1 LNHDA, CDR2 SQIVND (reference sequence).

V usage is TRBV4-1 and J usage is TRBJ2-4, with 9 bases that match TRBD1. The CDR3 contains 15 residues. Germline V lookup: CDR1 MGHRA, CDR2 YSYEKL. Trimming at V came to 2 bases and at J to 6 bases, leaving 5 bases not matched to a gene. The DNA for the CDR3 is TGCGCCAGCAGCCAAAAGACAGGGGGAGGAAACATTCAGTACTTC. Amino acids: CASSQKTGGGNIQYF.

The V gene is TRBV7-3, the J gene TRBJ2-5, with D perhaps TRBD1 (6 bases). CDR1 is SGHTA and CDR2 is FQGTGA in the germline V gene. Trimming removed 5 bases at V and 9 bases at J, with 19 bases between. This CDR3 has 14 amino acids. CDR3 in amino acids: CASSPSSGDGAQYF. The DNA of the CDR3 is TGTGCCAGCAGCCCCTCCTCAGGGGACGGGGCCCAGTACTTC.

V usage is TRBV30 and J usage is TRBJ2-5, with D uncertain. Per germline, CDR1 GTSNPN and CDR2 SVGIG (reference sequence). This CDR3 has 13 amino acids. Trimming shortened V by 0 bases and J by 4 bases, and 9 bases separated the two germline ends. The CDR3 loop reads CAWSVAVGETQYF. DNA of the CDR3: TGTGCCTGGAGTGTGGCAGTAGGAGAGACCCAGTACTTC.

This chain links TRBV7-2 with TRBJ2-5, with TRBD1 matching over 7 bases. The germline V gene encodes CDR1 SGHTA and CDR2 FQGNSA. Trimming cost V 6 bases and J 1 base; bases outside gene matches: 8. The CDR3 contains 15 residues. CDR3 amino acids: CASSFTGQPQETQYF. CDR3 nucleotide sequence: TGTGCCAGCAGTTTCACGGGACAGCCCCAAGAGACCCAGTACTTC.

This clone appeared many times. The V gene is TRBV6-5, the J gene TRBJ1-2; possibly TRBD1 for D (5 bases). CDR3 length: 11 amino acids. Germline CDR1 and CDR2: MNHEY and SVGAGI. The V and J ends lost 5 bases and 7 bases respectively, with 8 bases between them. CDR3 DNA: TGTGCCAGCAGTATGGGGCTTGGCTACACCTTC. Translation gives CASSMGLGYTF.

The chain has TRBV7-3 and TRBJ2-5; D possibly matches TRBD1 or TRBD2 (5 bases each). The CDR3 covers 15 residues. From germline, CDR1 is SGHTA and CDR2 FQGTGA. V lost 4 bases to trimming and J lost 3 bases, with 15 bases between them. This CDR3 is CASSSRDGWEETQYF. Written as DNA, the CDR3 is TGTGCCAGCAGCTCTCGGGACGGGTGGGAAGAGACCCAGTACTTC.

This clone has more than one count but fewer than ten. The chain links TRBV7-2 to TRBJ2-7, with 8 bases identical to TRBD2. Trimming removed 0 bases from V and 0 bases from J; junction bases left unmatched: 4. This CDR3 is 16 amino acids long. The germline CDR1 and CDR2 sequences are SGHTA and FQGNSA. The CDR3 DNA reads as TGTGCCAGCAGCTTAGCGTCTAGCGGGCGCTCCTACGAGCAGTACTTC. Translated: CASSLASSGRSYEQYF. Full variable domain (outside the CDR3, taken from reference TRBV7-2 and TRBJ2-7): GAGVSQSPSNKVTEKGKDVELRCDPISGHTALYWYRQSLGQGLEFLIYFQGNSAPDKSGLPSDRFSAERTGGSVSTLTIQRTQQEDSAVYLCASSLASSGRSYEQYFGPGTRLTVT.

The chain recombines TRBV27 with TRBJ2-3; D perhaps matches TRBD1 (6 bases). This CDR3 is 15 amino acids long. With 10 bases removed from V and 3 bases from J, the gap between germline ends came to 20 bases. Germline V lookup: CDR1 MNHEY, CDR2 SMNVEV (reference sequence). DNA for the CDR3: TGTGCCACCCGCCTCGGGGTGGGGGCTACAGATACGCAGTATTTT. It specifies CATRLGVGATDTQYF.

The chain carries TRBV7-9 and TRBJ2-1; 9 nucleotides line up with TRBD2. Trimming at V came to 2 bases and at J to 6 bases, leaving 5 bases not matched to a gene. CDR1 is SEHNR, CDR2 FQNEAQ, per germline (reference sequence). The CDR3 consists of 15 residues. The CDR3 coding sequence is TGTGCCAGCAGCTTACGGACTAGCGCAACCAATGAGCAGTTCTTC. This gives the protein CASSLRTSATNEQFF.